The 20 T cell receptor beta chains presented below share a single source sample, sequenced in a study of T-cell reconstitution after alpha-beta-depleted transplantation in children. Researchers prepared the TCRbeta library using unique molecular identifiers, the study reports. TCRdb independently ran MiXCR on the PCR reads; one entry per CDR3 protein. The sample records some 300,000 distinct CDR3 sequences, around 9.1% being singletons. The material sequenced was PBMCs, taken before TCRalphabeta/CD19-depleted stem cell transplant. The receptors shown here come from a boy in the first two years of life with acute myeloid leukemia, due to receive a stem cell transplant.

Of note for this clonotype: A read error may be the cause here, since a much bigger clone is one base away. V usage is TRBV27 and J usage is TRBJ2-7; possibly TRBD1 for D (6 bases). V was pared by 3 bases and J by 2 bases, with 14 bases between. In germline, CDR1 is MNHEY, CDR2 SMNVEV (reference sequence). CDR3 size: 15 residues. As DNA, the CDR3 is TGTGCCAGCAGTTTGGGAACAGGGTTCACCTACGAGCAGTACTTC. Its protein is CASSLGTGFTYEQYF.

This clonotype was detected many times. This sequence joins TRBV7-3 and TRBJ2-1, with 8 bases aligning to TRBD2. CDR3 length: 14 residues. Germline CDR1 and CDR2: SGHTA and FQGTGA. Trimming at V came to 2 bases and at J to 7 bases, leaving 4 bases not matched to a gene. The CDR3 DNA sequence: TGTGCCAGCAGCTTATTGGGACTAGGGAATGAGCAGTTCTTC. Its translation is CASSLLGLGNEQFF.

The genes are TRBV20-1 and TRBJ1-5; no clear D. V lost 1 base to trimming and J lost 2 bases, with 6 bases between them. From germline, CDR1 is DFQATT and CDR2 SNEGSKA (reference sequence). CDR3 length: 13 residues. Here the CDR3 DNA reads TGCAGTGCTAGAGGAAAGGGCAATCAGCCCCAGCATTTT. Translating it yields CSARGKGNQPQHF.

This clonotype appeared many times. The chain combines TRBV28 with TRBJ2-1, with unresolved D. CDR3 length: 10 residues. V gave up 4 bases and J gave up 5 bases, with 0 bases separating them. CDR1 and CDR2 from the germline V gene are MDHEN and SYDVKM. The CDR3, as DNA: TGTGCCAGCAGTTACAATGAGCAGTTCTTC. It is translated as CASSYNEQFF.

This clonotype was seen only a few times. As DNA, the CDR3 is TGTGCCAGCAGCTTACTCTTGTCCGGAAGCTCTGGGGCCAACGTCCTGACTTTC. Its protein is CASSLLLSGSSGANVLTF. V gene TRBV11-2 combines with J gene TRBJ2-6; D gene uncertain. The CDR3 has 18 amino acids. Trimming took 2 bases from V and 0 from J, leaving 14 bases between them. Germline V gene sequence: CDR1 SGHAT, CDR2 FQNNGV.

The chain combines TRBV30 with TRBJ1-5; 7 nucleotides agree with TRBD1. Trimming cost V 0 bases and J 5 bases; bases outside gene matches: 19. CDR3 length: 19 amino acids. Germline V gene lookup returns CDR1 GTSNPN and CDR2 SVGIG (reference sequence). CDR3 coding DNA: TGTGCCTGGAGTGTGGGCCGGATACGGAACAGGGGACGCTATCAGCCCCAGCATTTT. Protein sequence: CAWSVGRIRNRGRYQPQHF. Combining the CDR3 with reference TRBV30 and TRBJ1-5 gives the whole variable domain SQTIHQWPATLVQPVGSPLSLECTVEGTSNPNLYWYRQAAGRGLQLLFYSVGIGQISSEVPQNLSASRPQDRQFILSSKKLLLSDSGFYLCAWSVGRIRNRGRYQPQHFGDGTRLSIL.

The table lists this clonotype with many counts. The rearrangement links TRBV5-6 to TRBJ2-1; TRBD1 matches 12 bases. CDR1 and CDR2 (germline): SGHDT, YYEEEE. The CDR3 consists of 17 residues. V lost 5 bases to trimming and J lost 3 bases; unmatched junction nucleotides: 9. CDR3 in amino acids: CASSYTGQGAFYNEQFF. DNA of the CDR3: TGTGCCAGCAGTTATACGGGACAGGGGGCTTTCTACAATGAGCAGTTCTTC.

This clonotype was detected ten times or more. The chain employs TRBV6-1 and TRBJ2-7; no clear D. Trimming took off 7 bases at V and 8 bases at J, with 24 bases between the two ends. The CDR3 length is 15 residues. From germline, CDR1 is MNHNS and CDR2 SASEGT. CDR3 protein: CASNLDPTISRKQYF. DNA of the CDR3: TGTGCCAGCAACTTGGACCCAACAATTTCCCGAAAGCAGTACTTC.

Ten or more counts support this clonotype. The rearrangement links TRBV5-6 to TRBJ1-1; D ambiguous. The germline V and J ends were trimmed by 2 bases and 1 base, with 9 bases remaining between them. The CDR3 has 14 amino acids. Germline V gene sequence: CDR1 SGHDT, CDR2 YYEEEE. The CDR3 loop reads CASSLGRWNTEAFF. The CDR3 DNA follows: TGTGCCAGCAGCTTAGGACGGTGGAACACTGAAGCTTTCTTT. The full variable domain, completed using reference TRBV5-6 and TRBJ1-1, is DAGVTQSPTHLIKTRGQQVTLRCSPKSGHDTVSWYQQALGQGPQFIFQYYEEEERQRGNFPDRFSGHQFPNYSSELNVNALLLGDSALYLCASSLGRWNTEAFFGQGTRLTVV.

Only a few counts were recorded for this clonotype. This rearrangement joins TRBV5-1 to TRBJ2-7, with 7 bases aligning to TRBD2. Per germline, CDR1 SGHRS and CDR2 YFSETQ. J lost 2 bases, V lost 3 bases, and 8 bases had no gene match. The CDR3 has 15 residues. CDR3 in DNA: TGCGCCAGCAGCTCGTCCCTAGCGGACCCCTACGAGCAGTACTTC. This codes for CASSSSLADPYEQYF. Variable domain in full (rest from reference TRBV5-1 and TRBJ2-7): KAGVTQTPRYLIKTRGQQVTLSCSPISGHRSVSWYQQTPGQGLQFLFEYFSETQRNKGNFPGRFSGRQFSNSRSEMNVSTLELGDSALYLCASSSSLADPYEQYFGPGTRLTVT.

This clonotype was observed at least ten times. This rearrangement joins TRBV10-3 to TRBJ1-4; TRBD1 agrees at 10 bases. Germline assignment: CDR1 ENHRY and CDR2 SYGVKD. CDR3 length equals 14 residues. V lost 6 bases and J lost 5; bases outside the gene matches: 3. DNA of the CDR3: TGTGCCATCAGCCCGGGACAGGGGAATGAAAAACTGTTTTTT. Its protein is CAISPGQGNEKLFF.

This clonotype was counted many times. CDR3 sequence reads: CAIRPGDRENIQYF. For the CDR3, the DNA is TGTGCCATCAGGCCGGGGGACAGGGAAAACATTCAGTACTTC. J is TRBJ2-4 and V is TRBV10-3, with 9 bases that match TRBD1. Germline V gene lookup returns CDR1 ENHRY and CDR2 SYGVKD. The CDR3 is made up of 14 amino acids. The J segment lost 5 bases and the V segment lost 6 bases, leaving 5 bases of the junction unmatched.

The V and J genes are TRBV14 and TRBJ2-1; 10 bases fit TRBD2. The CDR3 loop spans 14 amino acids. CDR1 and CDR2 (germline): SGHDN, FVKESK. The V and J ends lost 4 bases and 9 bases, in that order; junction bases with no gene match: 6. CDR3 in amino acids: CASSLGLAHGEQFF. The CDR3 DNA reads TGTGCCAGCAGCCTGGGACTAGCGCACGGTGAGCAGTTCTTC.

This clonotype appeared many times. V gene TRBV29-1 combines with J gene TRBJ2-7, with a possible D match to TRBD2 (5 bases). The CDR3 is made up of 11 amino acids. Germline V gives CDR1 SQVTM, CDR2 ANQGSEA. V was trimmed by 7 bases and J by 3 bases, leaving 10 bases between them. CDR3 loop: CSGEEGYEQYF. The DNA of the CDR3 is TGCAGCGGAGAAGAGGGCTACGAGCAGTACTTC.

Regarding this clonotype: No conserved phenylalanine or tryptophan ends this CDR3, so it is likely a read error. The CDR3 protein is CASSLGQGIYEQYL. In nucleotides, the CDR3 is TGTGCCAGCAGTCTGGGGCAGGGAATCTACGAGCAGTACCTC. The J gene is TRBJ2-7, the V gene TRBV12-3 or TRBV12-4, with D perhaps TRBD1 (5 bases). V shed 5 bases and J shed 3 bases, with 14 bases lying between them. The CDR3 is 14 residues long.

The sample holds many counts of this clonotype. This chain links TRBV20-1 with TRBJ1-2; 9 nucleotides match TRBD1. J lost 4 bases, V lost 2 bases, and 2 bases had no gene match. Germline CDR1 and CDR2: DFQATT and SNEGSKA (reference sequence). This CDR3 contains 13 residues. CDR3 amino acids: CSARQTGGYGYTF. The CDR3 bases are TGCAGTGCTAGACAGACAGGGGGCTATGGCTACACCTTC.

This clonotype was picked up many times. V and J are TRBV15 and TRBJ1-2, with 8 bases aligning to TRBD1. The CDR3 length is 17 residues. Germline lookup yields CDR1 LNHNV and CDR2 YYDKDF (reference sequence). V shed 5 bases, J shed 3 bases, and the junction held 14 bases outside the gene matches. CDR3 sequence: CATSGRYTGGLDYGYTF. Written as DNA, the CDR3 is TGTGCCACCAGCGGACGGTATACAGGGGGTCTGGACTATGGCTACACCTTC. Complete variable domain (other parts from reference TRBV15 and TRBJ1-2): DAMVIQNPRYQVTQFGKPVTLSCSQTLNHNVMYWYQQKSSQAPKLLFHYYDKDFNNEADTPDNFQSRRPNTSFCFLDIRSPGLGDTAMYLCATSGRYTGGLDYGYTFGSGTRLTVV.

This clonotype was seen a handful of times. The V gene is TRBV5-1, the J gene TRBJ1-1; the D gene is possibly TRBD1 (6 bases). V was shortened by 0 bases and J by 1 base, with 10 bases between the two germline ends. The germline V gene has CDR1 SGHRS and CDR2 YFSETQ. The CDR3 totals 15 residues. CDR3 protein: CASSLGDIKNTEAFF. The DNA of the CDR3 is TGCGCCAGCAGCTTGGGGGACATCAAGAACACTGAAGCTTTCTTT.

This chain connects TRBV20-1 to TRBJ2-7, with 8 bases lining up with TRBD2. Germline trimming cut 0 bases from V and 4 bases from J; bases unmatched to any gene: 11. The CDR3 covers 16 residues. The V gene's germline CDR1 is DFQATT and CDR2 SNEGSKA (reference sequence). The CDR3 DNA sequence: TGCAGTGCTAGAGATGGGGGGGGGCCGGGGGGGTACGAGCAGTACTTC. It specifies CSARDGGGPGGYEQYF.

The V gene is TRBV20-1, the J gene TRBJ2-7; D not certain. V dropped 4 bases and J dropped 2 bases, with 12 bases sitting between them. Per the germline V gene, CDR1 is DFQATT and CDR2 is SNEGSKA (reference sequence). The CDR3 extends over 13 amino acids. CDR3 region: CSATRPTPYEQYF. DNA of the CDR3: TGCAGTGCTACCCGGCCTACCCCCTACGAGCAGTACTTC.